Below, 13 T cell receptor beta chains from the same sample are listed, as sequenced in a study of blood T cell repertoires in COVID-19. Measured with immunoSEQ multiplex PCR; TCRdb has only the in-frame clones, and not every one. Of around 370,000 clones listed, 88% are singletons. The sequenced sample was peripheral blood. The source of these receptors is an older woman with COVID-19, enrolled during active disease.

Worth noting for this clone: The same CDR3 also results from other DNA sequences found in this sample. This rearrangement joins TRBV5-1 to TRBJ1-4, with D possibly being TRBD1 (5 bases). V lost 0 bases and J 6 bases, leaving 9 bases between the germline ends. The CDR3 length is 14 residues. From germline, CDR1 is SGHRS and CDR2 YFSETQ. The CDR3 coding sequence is TGCGCCAGCAGCTTGGGGCAGGGATATGAAAAACTGTTTTTT. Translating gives CASSLGQGYEKLFF.

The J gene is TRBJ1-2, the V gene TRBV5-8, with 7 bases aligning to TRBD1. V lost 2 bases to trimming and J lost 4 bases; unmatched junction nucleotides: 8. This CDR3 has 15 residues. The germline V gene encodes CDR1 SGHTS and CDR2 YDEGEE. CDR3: CASSFYGTAPYGYTF. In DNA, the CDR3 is TGTGCCAGCAGCTTTTACGGGACAGCCCCCTATGGCTACACCTTC.

Written as DNA, the CDR3 is TGTGCCAGCAGGCAAACAGGAAGCTATGGCTACACCTTC. Its protein product is CASRQTGSYGYTF. The rearrangement uses TRBV11-2 and TRBJ1-2; TRBD1 might be the D (5 bases). Germline CDR1 SGHAT, CDR2 FQNNGV. V lost 6 bases and J lost 4, with 12 bases in between. CDR3 length equals 13 residues.

The CDR3 protein is CASSASEWGLNSPLHF. Here the CDR3 DNA reads TGTGCCAGCAGTGCCTCGGAATGGGGGCTTAATTCACCCCTCCACTTT. J is TRBJ1-6 and V is TRBV6-1, with D tentatively TRBD1 (6 bases). V lost 4 bases and J 6 bases, leaving 16 bases between the germline ends. The length of the CDR3 is 16 residues. In germline, CDR1 is MNHNS, CDR2 SASEGT.

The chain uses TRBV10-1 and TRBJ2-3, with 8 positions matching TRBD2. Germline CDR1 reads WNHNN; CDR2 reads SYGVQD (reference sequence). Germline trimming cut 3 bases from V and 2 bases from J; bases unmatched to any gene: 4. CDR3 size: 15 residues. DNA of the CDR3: TGCGCCAGCAGTGATGGAGCGGGAGACACAGATACGCAGTATTTT. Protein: CASSDGAGDTDTQYF.

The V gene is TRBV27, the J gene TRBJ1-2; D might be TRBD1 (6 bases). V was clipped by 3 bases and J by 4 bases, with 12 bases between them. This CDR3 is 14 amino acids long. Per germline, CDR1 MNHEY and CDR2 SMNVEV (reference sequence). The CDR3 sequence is CASSFTGQTYGYTF. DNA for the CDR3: TGTGCCAGCAGTTTTACTGGACAGACCTATGGCTACACCTTC.

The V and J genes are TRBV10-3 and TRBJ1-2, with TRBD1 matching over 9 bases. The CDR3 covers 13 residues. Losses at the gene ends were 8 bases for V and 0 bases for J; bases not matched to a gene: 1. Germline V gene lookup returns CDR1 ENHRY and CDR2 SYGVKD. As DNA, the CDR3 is TGTGCCATCGGACAGGGGTCTAACTATGGCTACACCTTC. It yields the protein CAIGQGSNYGYTF.

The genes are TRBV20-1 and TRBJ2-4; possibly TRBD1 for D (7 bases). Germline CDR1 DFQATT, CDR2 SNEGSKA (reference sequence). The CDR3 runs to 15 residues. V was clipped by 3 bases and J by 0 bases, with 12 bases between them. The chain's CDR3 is CSASVQGGAKNIQYF. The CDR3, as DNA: TGCAGTGCTAGTGTCCAGGGGGGAGCCAAAAACATTCAGTACTTC.

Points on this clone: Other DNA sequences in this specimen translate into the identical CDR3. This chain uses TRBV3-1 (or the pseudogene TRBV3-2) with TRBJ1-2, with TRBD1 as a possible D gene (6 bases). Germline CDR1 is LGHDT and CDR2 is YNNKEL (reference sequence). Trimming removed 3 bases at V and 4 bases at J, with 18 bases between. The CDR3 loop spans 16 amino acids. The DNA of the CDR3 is TGTGCCAGCAGCCACGCCGGGACAAGAACTAGCTATGGCTACACCTTC. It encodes CASSHAGTRTSYGYTF.

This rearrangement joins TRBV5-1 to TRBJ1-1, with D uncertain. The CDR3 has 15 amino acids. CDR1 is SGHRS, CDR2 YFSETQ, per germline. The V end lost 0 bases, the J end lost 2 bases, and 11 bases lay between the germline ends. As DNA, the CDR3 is TGCGCCAGCAGCTTGGACGGGTCCCGCAACACTGAAGCTTTCTTT. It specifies CASSLDGSRNTEAFF.

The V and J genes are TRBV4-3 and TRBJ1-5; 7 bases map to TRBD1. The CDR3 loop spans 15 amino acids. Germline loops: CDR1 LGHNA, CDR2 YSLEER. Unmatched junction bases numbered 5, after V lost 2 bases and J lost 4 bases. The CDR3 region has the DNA TGCGCCAGCAGCCAAAACAGGGGCCCAAATCAGCCCCAGCATTTT. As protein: CASSQNRGPNQPQHF.

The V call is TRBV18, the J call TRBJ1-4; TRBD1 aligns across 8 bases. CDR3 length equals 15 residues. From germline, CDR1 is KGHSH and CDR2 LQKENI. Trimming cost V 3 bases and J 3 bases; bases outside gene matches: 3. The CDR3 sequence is CASSPTGAPNEKLFF. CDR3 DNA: TGTGCCAGCTCACCGACAGGGGCGCCTAATGAAAAACTGTTTTTT. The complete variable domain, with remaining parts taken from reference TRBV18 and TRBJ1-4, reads NAGVMQNPRHLVRRRGQEARLRCSPMKGHSHVYWYRQLPEEGLKFMVYLQKENIIDESGMPKERFSAEFPKEGPSILRIQQVVRGDSAAYFCASSPTGAPNEKLFFGSGTQLSVL.

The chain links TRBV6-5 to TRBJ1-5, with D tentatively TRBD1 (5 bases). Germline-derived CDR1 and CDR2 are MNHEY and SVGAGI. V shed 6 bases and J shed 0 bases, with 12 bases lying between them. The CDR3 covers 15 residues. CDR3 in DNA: TGTGCCAGCAGCTGGACACCTAATAGCAATCAGCCCCAGCATTTT. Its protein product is CASSWTPNSNQPQHF.